The text below deals with one TCR beta chain. Its antigen is unknown. CDR1 is MNHEY, CDR2 SVGAGI, per germline. Deletions cut 6 bases from V and 5 bases from J, with 14 bases between. This CDR3 is built from 13 residues. This sample stems from a study of OX40 agonist ivuxolimab in advanced cancers. Overall study: The study enrolled dose-escalation patients with hepatocellular carcinoma, melanoma, renal cell or head and neck cancer.

Overall study findings and caveats: Partial responders treated at 0.1-3.0 mg/kg exhibited clonal expansion among the lowest measured. There was clonal expansion of CD4+ and CD8+ blood T cells by week 6 at 0.1 to 3.0 mg/kg.

TCRdb's table, derived via immunoSEQ multiplex PCR, lists solely in-frame clones and lacks some. The sample records 20,000 to 25,000 clones, approximately 90% being singletons. The input for sequencing was CD4+ or CD8+ T cells sorted from blood, taken in a trial of the OX40 agonist ivuxolimab. This clonotype was sampled from an adult with an advanced solid tumor such as melanoma, head and neck, liver or kidney cancer. The rearrangement joins TRBV6-5 to TRBJ2-7; D may be TRBD1 or TRBD2 (5 bases each). CDR3 sequence reads: CASRRDGMDEQYF. CDR3 sequence (DNA): TGTGCCAGCAGAAGGGACGGAATGGACGAGCAGTACTTC.